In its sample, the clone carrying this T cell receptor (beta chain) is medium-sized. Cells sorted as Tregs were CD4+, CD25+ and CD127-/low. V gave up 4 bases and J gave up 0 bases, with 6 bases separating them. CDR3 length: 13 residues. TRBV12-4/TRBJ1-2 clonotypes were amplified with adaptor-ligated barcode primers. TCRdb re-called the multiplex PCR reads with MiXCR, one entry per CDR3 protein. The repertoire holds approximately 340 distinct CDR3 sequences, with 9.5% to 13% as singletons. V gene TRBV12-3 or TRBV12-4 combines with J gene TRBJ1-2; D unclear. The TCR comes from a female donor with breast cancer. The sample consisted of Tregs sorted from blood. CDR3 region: CASSSQPNYGYTF. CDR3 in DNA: TGTGCCAGCAGTTCCCAGCCTAACTATGGCTACACCTTC.